A single TCR beta chain is shown here with its context. No antigen is known for it. The sample comes from a study of radiotherapy plus CTLA-4 blockade in lung cancer. For the study at large: Disease control was present in 25% to 35% of patients, and objective responses in approximately 20%.

V gave up 1 base and J gave up 1 base; unmatched junction bases: 6. This CDR3 is built from 16 residues. Germline values: CDR1 KGHSH, CDR2 LQKENI. Overall study findings and caveats: How blood T cell clones changed early, along with interferon-beta, reportedly forecast response best.

Assay used: immunoSEQ multiplex PCR; TCRdb lists only in-frame clones, some missing. The top ten hold 20% to 25% of the sample, which has 25,000 to 30,000 clones, approximately 77% seen once. The sequencing here drew on peripheral blood, taken from a patient treated with radiotherapy plus ipilimumab. The origin of this receptor is a human donor with non-small cell lung cancer that progressed on radiotherapy plus ipilimumab. The chain combines TRBV18 with TRBJ1-2, with 7 bases identical to TRBD1. The chain's CDR3 is CASSPRQGGSNYGYTF. DNA for the CDR3: TGTGCCAGCTCACCACGACAGGGAGGGAGTAACTATGGCTACACCTTC. Looking up the rest from reference TRBV18 and TRBJ1-2 gives the full variable domain: NAGVMQNPRHLVRRRGQEARLRCSPMKGHSHVYWYRQLPEEGLKFMVYLQKENIIDESGMPKERFSAEFPKEGPSILRIQQVVRGDSAAYFCASSPRQGGSNYGYTFGSGTRLTVV.